These T cell receptor beta chains were read from a single sample in a study of blood T cell repertoires in COVID-19. Generated by immunoSEQ multiplex PCR, the TCRdb table keeps only in-frame clones and is missing some. The table lists about 270,000 clones, less than 85% of them singletons. Material for sequencing was peripheral blood. These receptors all come from a woman aged 18-35 years with acute or convalescent COVID-19. CDR3s include the opening cysteine and the closing phenylalanine or tryptophan. D genes are given only for firm matches. A row's size may be missing; if present it is once, few, many or a size class.

abundance: NA
j_gene: TRBJ1-4
d_gene: NA
v_gene: TRBV6-5
CDR3nt: TGTGCCAGCAGTCATCAAGGGGGTGAGGATGAAAAACTGTTTTTT
CDR3aa: CASSHQGGEDEKLFF

abundance: NA
j_gene: TRBJ2-3
d_gene: NA
v_gene: TRBV7-8
CDR3nt: TGTGCCAGCAGCTTTAAATGGCTAGGTGAAAGCACAGATACGCAGTATTTT
CDR3aa: CASSFKWLGESTDTQYF

abundance: NA
j_gene: TRBJ1-2
d_gene: NA
v_gene: TRBV28
CDR3nt: TGTGCCAGCACCCCGGGGGGCTCTGGCTACACCTTC
CDR3aa: CASTPGGSGYTF

abundance: once
j_gene: TRBJ2-3
d_gene: NA
v_gene: TRBV30
CDR3nt: TGTGCCTGGAGTAAACGGGAGTGGGCAGATACGCAGTATTTT
CDR3aa: CAWSKREWADTQYF

abundance: NA
j_gene: TRBJ1-2
d_gene: TRBD1
v_gene: TRBV5-1
CDR3nt: TGCGCCAGCAGCGAAGCGACCGGGACAGGGGCCTATGGCTACACCTTC
CDR3aa: CASSEATGTGAYGYTF

abundance: NA
j_gene: TRBJ2-3
d_gene: NA
v_gene: TRBV3-1/TRBV3-2
CDR3nt: TGTGCCAGCAGCCAATTAAACACAGATACGCAGTATTTT
CDR3aa: CASSQLNTDTQYF

abundance: NA
j_gene: TRBJ2-7
d_gene: NA
v_gene: TRBV20-1
CDR3nt: TGCAGTGCTAGTGCTAGCGCCTTCTACGAGCAGTACTTC
CDR3aa: CSASASAFYEQYF

abundance: NA
j_gene: TRBJ1-4
d_gene: TRBD1
v_gene: TRBV6-2/TRBV6-3
CDR3nt: TGTGCCAGCAGTTATACAGGGGTTGGTGAAAAACTGTTTTTT
CDR3aa: CASSYTGVGEKLFF

abundance: NA
j_gene: TRBJ1-5
d_gene: NA
v_gene: TRBV10-3
CDR3nt: TGTGCCATCAGTGACATCGGCGTTCGAGGGAGGGACCAGCCCCAGCATTTT
CDR3aa: CAISDIGVRGRDQPQHF

abundance: few
j_gene: TRBJ1-1
d_gene: NA
v_gene: TRBV12-1
CDR3nt: TGTGCCAGCAGCCCAACGAAGGACAGGGTAAAGGACTACACTGAAGCTTTCTTT
CDR3aa: CASSPTKDRVKDYTEAFF

abundance: NA
j_gene: TRBJ2-3
d_gene: TRBD2
v_gene: TRBV2
CDR3nt: TGTGCCAGCAGCAGAACTAGCGGGATAGGGACAGATACGCAGTATTTT
CDR3aa: CASSRTSGIGTDTQYF

abundance: NA
j_gene: TRBJ2-2
d_gene: NA
v_gene: TRBV7-2
CDR3nt: TGTGCCAGCACACAGGGATATATCACCGGGGAGCTGTTTTTT
CDR3aa: CASTQGYITGELFF

abundance: once
j_gene: TRBJ2-1
d_gene: NA
v_gene: TRBV10-2
CDR3nt: TGCGCCAGCAGTGAGTCGCAGGCCAATTCTGAGCAGTTCTTC
CDR3aa: CASSESQANSEQFF

abundance: NA
j_gene: TRBJ2-1
d_gene: NA
v_gene: TRBV27
CDR3nt: TGTGCCAGCAGTTTATTGGGGGGGGCCCAATACAATGAGCAGTTCTTC
CDR3aa: CASSLLGGAQYNEQFF

abundance: NA
j_gene: TRBJ2-5
d_gene: NA
v_gene: TRBV12-3/TRBV12-4
CDR3nt: TGTGCCAGCAGTTTTCGGGAGACCCAGTACTTC
CDR3aa: CASSFRETQYF

abundance: NA
j_gene: TRBJ2-2
d_gene: NA
v_gene: TRBV7-2
CDR3nt: TGTGCCAGCAGCCCCTTCCCAGGCGCCGGGGAGCTGTTTTTT
CDR3aa: CASSPFPGAGELFF

abundance: NA
j_gene: TRBJ2-7
d_gene: TRBD2
v_gene: TRBV6-2/TRBV6-3
CDR3nt: TGTGCCAGCAGTTACACGACTAGCGGGAGCTACGAGCAGTACTTC
CDR3aa: CASSYTTSGSYEQYF

abundance: NA
j_gene: TRBJ2-2
d_gene: NA
v_gene: TRBV10-1
CDR3nt: TGCGCCAGCAGTGGGGGGGAGAGCGGACTTTGGAACACCGGGGAGCTGTTTTTT
CDR3aa: CASSGGESGLWNTGELFF

abundance: NA
j_gene: TRBJ1-1
d_gene: NA
v_gene: TRBV12-3/TRBV12-4
CDR3nt: TGTGCCAGCAGTTTATATGTTCCTCGTGAAGCTTTCTTT
CDR3aa: CASSLYVPREAFF

abundance: few
j_gene: TRBJ2-1
d_gene: TRBD2
v_gene: TRBV4-1
CDR3nt: TGCGCCAGCAGCCTCGAAGCGGGAGGGCCTTACAATGAGCAGTTCTTC
CDR3aa: CASSLEAGGPYNEQFF

abundance: few
j_gene: TRBJ2-3
d_gene: TRBD2
v_gene: TRBV19
CDR3nt: TGTGCCAGTAGTATCGGACTAGGAACCCACACAGATACGCAGTATTTT
CDR3aa: CASSIGLGTHTDTQYF

abundance: once
j_gene: TRBJ2-3
d_gene: NA
v_gene: TRBV13
CDR3nt: TGTGCCAGCAGCTCCCGGACAGGAGGGGTAAACACAGATACGCAGTATTTT
CDR3aa: CASSSRTGGVNTDTQYF

abundance: many
j_gene: TRBJ2-3
d_gene: TRBD2
v_gene: TRBV7-3
CDR3nt: TGTGCCAGCAGTATCGACCGGGGGGGAACAGATACGCAGTATTTT
CDR3aa: CASSIDRGGTDTQYF

abundance: NA
j_gene: TRBJ1-5
d_gene: NA
v_gene: TRBV9
CDR3nt: TGTGCCAGCAGCGTAGACGGAGGCAATCAGCCCCAGCATTTT
CDR3aa: CASSVDGGNQPQHF

abundance: NA
j_gene: TRBJ2-1
d_gene: NA
v_gene: TRBV1
CDR3nt: TGCACCAAGTGGGGGGGACAGGGGATCTCGGATGAGCAGTTCTTC
CDR3aa: CTKWGGQGISDEQFF

abundance: NA
j_gene: TRBJ1-1
d_gene: NA
v_gene: TRBV18
CDR3nt: TGTGCCAGCTCACCCCCGGGACTCCAGAACACTGAAGCTTTCTTT
CDR3aa: CASSPPGLQNTEAFF

abundance: NA
j_gene: TRBJ2-7
d_gene: TRBD2
v_gene: TRBV27
CDR3nt: TGTGCCAGCAGTCAGTCCGGGACTAGCGGGGGACTCGTCCACTACGAGCAGTACTTC
CDR3aa: CASSQSGTSGGLVHYEQYF

abundance: NA
j_gene: TRBJ2-7
d_gene: NA
v_gene: TRBV7-2
CDR3nt: TGTGCCAGCAGCTTAGCGTGGGGGACTTCCTACGAGCAGTACTTC
CDR3aa: CASSLAWGTSYEQYF

abundance: NA
j_gene: TRBJ1-2
d_gene: TRBD1
v_gene: TRBV6-5
CDR3nt: TGTGCCAGCAGGCGGGACAGCACTTATGGCTACACCTTC
CDR3aa: CASRRDSTYGYTF

abundance: NA
j_gene: TRBJ2-7
d_gene: NA
v_gene: TRBV18
CDR3nt: TGTGCCAGCTCACCACTGGGACAAGCCTACGAGCAGTACTTC
CDR3aa: CASSPLGQAYEQYF

abundance: NA
j_gene: TRBJ2-3
d_gene: TRBD2
v_gene: TRBV5-1
CDR3nt: TGCGCCAGCAGCTCAGAGACTAGCGGATACACAGATACGCAGTATTTT
CDR3aa: CASSSETSGYTDTQYF

abundance: NA
j_gene: TRBJ2-1
d_gene: TRBD2
v_gene: TRBV30
CDR3nt: TGTGCACTCCTAGCGGCCAACTACAATGAGCAGTTCTTC
CDR3aa: CALLAANYNEQFF

abundance: NA
j_gene: TRBJ2-3
d_gene: TRBD2
v_gene: TRBV28
CDR3nt: TGTGCCAGCAGTTTAGGTCGTTCTAGCGGGGCCGGCACAGATACGCAGTATTTT
CDR3aa: CASSLGRSSGAGTDTQYF

abundance: NA
j_gene: TRBJ2-7
d_gene: NA
v_gene: TRBV7-3
CDR3nt: TGTGCCAGCAGCCAGTCATCCTACGAGCAGTACTTC
CDR3aa: CASSQSSYEQYF

abundance: NA
j_gene: TRBJ2-7
d_gene: NA
v_gene: TRBV15
CDR3nt: TGTGCCTCCGGGACTCCCGGTAGGGAGCAGTACTTC
CDR3aa: CASGTPGREQYF

abundance: NA
j_gene: TRBJ2-2
d_gene: NA
v_gene: TRBV18
CDR3nt: TGTGCCAGCTCACTTGACTTCATCGGGGAGCTGTTTTTT
CDR3aa: CASSLDFIGELFF

abundance: once
j_gene: TRBJ1-1
d_gene: NA
v_gene: TRBV11-2
CDR3nt: TGTGCCAGCAGCTTAGGGCCCTCTAACACTGAAGCTTTCTTT
CDR3aa: CASSLGPSNTEAFF

abundance: once
j_gene: TRBJ2-3
d_gene: NA
v_gene: TRBV11-3
CDR3nt: TGTGCCAGCAGCTTAGACAGGTCCACAGATACGCAGTATTTT
CDR3aa: CASSLDRSTDTQYF

abundance: NA
j_gene: TRBJ2-3
d_gene: NA
v_gene: TRBV19
CDR3nt: TGTGCCAGTAGCCCCTCCGGGTTTAGCACAGATACGCAGTATTTT
CDR3aa: CASSPSGFSTDTQYF

abundance: NA
j_gene: TRBJ2-1
d_gene: TRBD2
v_gene: TRBV29-1
CDR3nt: TGCAGCGTTGAAGGGACTAGCTACAATGAGCAGTTCTTC
CDR3aa: CSVEGTSYNEQFF

abundance: NA
j_gene: TRBJ2-7
d_gene: NA
v_gene: TRBV21-1
CDR3nt: TGTGCCAGCAGCACCCGGGACAGGGGAGGCTACGAGCAGTACTTC
CDR3aa: CASSTRDRGGYEQYF

abundance: NA
j_gene: TRBJ2-5
d_gene: TRBD2
v_gene: TRBV28
CDR3nt: TGTGCCAGCAGTTTAAAGGGGTTGGTAGCGGGAGGTGGGAAGACCCAGTACTTC
CDR3aa: CASSLKGLVAGGGKTQYF

abundance: NA
j_gene: TRBJ2-3
d_gene: NA
v_gene: TRBV29-1
CDR3nt: TGCAGCGTATATAGCGGTTCTAGCACAGATACGCAGTATTTT
CDR3aa: CSVYSGSSTDTQYF

abundance: NA
j_gene: TRBJ2-7
d_gene: NA
v_gene: TRBV7-2
CDR3nt: TGTGCCAGCAGCTTAGAGTACAGCTCCTACGAGCAGTACTTC
CDR3aa: CASSLEYSSYEQYF

abundance: NA
j_gene: TRBJ1-1
d_gene: TRBD1
v_gene: TRBV15
CDR3nt: TGTGCCACCAGCGAGGACAGGGTTCTCCGCACTGAAGCTTTCTTT
CDR3aa: CATSEDRVLRTEAFF

abundance: NA
j_gene: TRBJ2-1
d_gene: NA
v_gene: TRBV27
CDR3nt: TGTGCCAGCAGCCGGGTTCGGGGAAGAGATCAGTTCTTC
CDR3aa: CASSRVRGRDQFF

abundance: NA
j_gene: TRBJ2-4
d_gene: NA
v_gene: TRBV27
CDR3nt: TGTGCCAGCAGCCCCGGGGTGATGGACATTCAGTACTTC
CDR3aa: CASSPGVMDIQYF

abundance: once
j_gene: TRBJ2-7
d_gene: TRBD1
v_gene: TRBV19
CDR3nt: TGTGCCAGTAGTATTGGGGGACAGATGTCCTACGAGCAGTACTTC
CDR3aa: CASSIGGQMSYEQYF

abundance: NA
j_gene: TRBJ1-4
d_gene: NA
v_gene: TRBV14
CDR3nt: TGTGCCAGCAGCCATGAGTCGTCTGAAAAACTGTTTTTT
CDR3aa: CASSHESSEKLFF

abundance: NA
j_gene: TRBJ1-2
d_gene: TRBD1
v_gene: TRBV6-2/TRBV6-3
CDR3nt: TGTGCCAGCAGTCCCGACAGGGTCTCGGGCTACACCTTC
CDR3aa: CASSPDRVSGYTF

abundance: NA
j_gene: TRBJ2-7
d_gene: TRBD2
v_gene: TRBV30
CDR3nt: TGTGCCTCGACTAGCGGGAGGGCCCACTACGAGCAGTACTTC
CDR3aa: CASTSGRAHYEQYF

abundance: NA
j_gene: TRBJ2-7
d_gene: TRBD1
v_gene: TRBV18
CDR3nt: TGTGCCAGCTCACTCGGGACAGGGACGAGCCCCGAGCAGTACTTC
CDR3aa: CASSLGTGTSPEQYF

abundance: NA
j_gene: TRBJ1-2
d_gene: NA
v_gene: TRBV27
CDR3nt: TGTGCCAGCAGTTTGGCCGGGGACTATGGCTACACCTTC
CDR3aa: CASSLAGDYGYTF

abundance: once
j_gene: TRBJ2-1
d_gene: TRBD2
v_gene: TRBV15
CDR3nt: TGTGCCACCAGCAGAGATCGGGGGTCGGGAGGGCGGTTCTTC
CDR3aa: CATSRDRGSGGRFF

abundance: NA
j_gene: TRBJ2-1
d_gene: TRBD1
v_gene: TRBV5-1
CDR3nt: TGCGCCAGCAGCGCAGGGGACAGGGGCGTCAATGAGCAGTTCTTC
CDR3aa: CASSAGDRGVNEQFF

abundance: NA
j_gene: TRBJ2-7
d_gene: NA
v_gene: TRBV27
CDR3nt: TGTGCCAGCAGTTTATCAACTTCCCGCGAGCAGTACTTC
CDR3aa: CASSLSTSREQYF

abundance: NA
j_gene: TRBJ1-2
d_gene: NA
v_gene: TRBV7-2
CDR3nt: TGTGCCAGCAGCTTAGCGGAGGGGAGCTATGGCTACACCTTC
CDR3aa: CASSLAEGSYGYTF

abundance: NA
j_gene: TRBJ1-2
d_gene: NA
v_gene: TRBV6-2/TRBV6-3
CDR3nt: TGTGCCAGCAGCCGGGGGGGAGCTATGAACTATGGCTACACCTTC
CDR3aa: CASSRGGAMNYGYTF

abundance: NA
j_gene: TRBJ1-2
d_gene: TRBD1
v_gene: TRBV10-3
CDR3nt: TGTGCCATCATGGGACAGGGGGGTTTTACGGGAGGCTACACCTTC
CDR3aa: CAIMGQGGFTGGYTF